This section outlines one T cell receptor (beta chain) sequence together with its context. The J segment lost 7 bases and the V segment lost 3 bases, leaving 5 bases of the junction unmatched. CDR1 and CDR2 from the germline V gene are LNHNV and YYDKDF (reference sequence). The length of the CDR3 is 14 residues. The data stem from a study of healthy donors' naive CD4 and CD8 T cells. Starting from 500 ng of total RNA, TCR libraries were made with linear amplification. TCRdb analysed the reads with MiXCR anew, one entry per CDR3 protein. The sample holds about 180,000 distinct CDR3 sequences, about 74% seen once.

The chain carries TRBV15 and TRBJ1-2; the match to TRBD1 covers 10 bases. This clonotype was obtained from a pool of human donors in good health; the sample pools cells from several healthy donors. The material sequenced was naive CD4+ and CD8+ T cells sorted from blood, pooled from several donors. The CDR3 region has the DNA TGTGCCACCAGCAGGGACAGGGGGTCGGCTGGCTACACCTTC. It yields the protein CATSRDRGSAGYTF.